The rows below give T cell receptor beta chains drawn from one sample of a study of blood T cells in healthy people across ages. TCRdb processed the 5' RACE reads anew with MiXCR; each CDR3 protein has one entry. The repertoire holds more than 500,000 distinct CDR3 sequences, with approximately 30% as singletons. Sequenced sample: blood. These receptor sequences come from a woman aged 70 to 79 in good health. CDR3s include the opening cysteine and the closing phenylalanine or tryptophan. A D gene is named only where the DNA matches it firmly. Expanded clones are given a class, and other clones once, few, many or no size at all.

J,V,size,D,CDR3,DNA
TRBJ2-1,TRBV6-2/TRBV6-3,-,-,CASTPQGTNEQFF,TGTGCCAGCACTCCCCAGGGGACCAATGAGCAGTTCTTC
TRBJ1-3,TRBV20-1,few,-,CSARAGSGNTIYF,TGCAGTGCTAGAGCTGGATCCGGAAACACCATATATTTT
TRBJ2-3,TRBV20-1,once,-,CSALNALSGTDTQYF,TGCAGTGCCTTGAACGCCCTATCTGGCACAGATACGCAGTATTTT
TRBJ2-7,TRBV6-2/TRBV6-3,-,-,CATGDVDTSSYEQYF,TGTGCCACCGGGGACGTTGACACAAGCTCCTACGAGCAGTACTTC
TRBJ2-7,TRBV28,few,-,CASSPLSGANEQYF,TGTGCCAGCAGTCCCCTCAGCGGCGCGAACGAGCAGTACTTC
TRBJ2-2,TRBV7-2,-,TRBD1,CASSFATGGTGELFF,TGTGCCAGCAGCTTCGCCACAGGGGGCACCGGGGAGCTGTTTTTT
TRBJ1-1,TRBV10-3,-,TRBD1,CAISGTGVTEAFF,TGTGCCATCAGCGGGACAGGGGTAACTGAAGCTTTCTTT
TRBJ2-7,TRBV13,-,TRBD1,CASSQKDRGTYEQYF,TGTGCCAGCAGCCAGAAGGACAGGGGGACCTACGAGCAGTACTTC
TRBJ2-5,TRBV12-3/TRBV12-4,-,TRBD1,CASSLQTGATYEQYF,TGTGCCAGCAGTTTACAGACAGGGGCTACCTACGAGCAGTATTTC
TRBJ2-3,TRBV20-1,-,TRBD2,CSARDLGGSTDTQYF,TGCAGTGCTAGAGATTTAGGCGGGAGCACAGACACGCAGTATTTT
TRBJ2-2,TRBV7-2,once,-,CASSPGTAEELFF,TGTGCCAGCAGCCCAGGGACGGCCGAGGAGCTGTTTTTT
TRBJ1-2,TRBV18,many,TRBD1,CASSPRDRALSGYGYTF,TGTGCCAGCTCACCAAGGGACAGGGCTTTAAGCGGCTATGGCTACACCTTC
TRBJ2-3,TRBV20-1,-,-,CSARDRRGPTDTQYF,TGCAGTGCTAGAGATCGTCGGGGGCCCACAGATACGCAGTATTTT
TRBJ2-3,TRBV12-3/TRBV12-4,-,TRBD2,CASSFPSGARTDTQYF,TGTGCCAGCAGCTTCCCTAGCGGGGCACGTACAGATACGCAGTATTTT
TRBJ2-3,TRBV6-6,few,-,CASSPYSDTQYF,TGTGCCAGCAGTCCATACTCAGATACGCAGTATTTT
TRBJ2-3,TRBV10-3,-,-,CAISESADTQYF,TGTGCCATCAGTGAGAGCGCAGATACGCAGTATTTT
TRBJ1-4,TRBV6-5,-,TRBD1,CASSQTGLATNEKLFF,TGTGCCAGCAGTCAGACAGGGCTTGCAACTAATGAAAAACTGTTTTTT
TRBJ2-7,TRBV18,-,-,CASSPGHTLYEQYF,TGTGCCAGCTCACCGGGACACACCCTTTACGAGCAGTACTTC
TRBJ2-1,TRBV3-1,-,-,CASSIPGVQFF,TGTGCCAGCAGCATCCCCGGCGTGCAGTTCTTC
TRBJ2-5,TRBV7-2,-,TRBD2,CASSVGTSVQETQYF,TGTGCCAGCAGCGTCGGGACTAGCGTCCAAGAGACCCAGTACTTC
TRBJ2-1,TRBV20-1,-,-,CSASNIREGDEQFF,TGCAGTGCTAGTAATATCCGGGAAGGGGATGAGCAGTTCTTC
TRBJ2-7,TRBV6-5,many,-,CASSYHGSSYEQYF,TGTGCCAGCAGTTACCACGGATCCTCCTACGAGCAGTACTTC
TRBJ2-1,TRBV4-2,-,TRBD2,CASSGGEHNEQFF,TGTGCCAGCAGCGGGGGGGAGCACAATGAGCAGTTCTTC
TRBJ1-1,TRBV5-1,many,TRBD1,CASSGGQGVATEAFF,TGCGCCAGCAGCGGGGGACAGGGAGTTGCCACTGAAGCTTTCTTT
TRBJ1-2,TRBV10-3,-,-,CAISLQWLHGYTF,TGTGCCATCAGCCTACAGTGGCTTCATGGCTACACCTTC
TRBJ1-2,TRBV18,-,TRBD1,CASSPDRLSYGYTF,TGTGCCAGCTCACCGGACAGGCTATCCTATGGCTACACCTTC
TRBJ2-5,TRBV5-6,-,TRBD2,CASSLGLAGLRETQYF,TGTGCCAGCAGCTTGGGACTAGCGGGGCTACGAGAGACCCAGTACTTC
TRBJ1-2,TRBV20-1,few,TRBD1,CSAFRTGAKGYTF,TGCAGTGCTTTTCGGACAGGCGCCAAGGGCTACACCTTC
TRBJ2-3,TRBV2,few,-,CASTRQDLGTDTQYF,TGTGCCAGCACCAGACAGGATCTGGGCACAGATACGCAGTATTTT
TRBJ1-2,TRBV6-2/TRBV6-3,-,-,CAGSYRESGYTF,TGTGCCGGCAGTTACCGGGAATCCGGCTACACCTTC
TRBJ2-5,TRBV20-1,-,-,CSARGLRRRSGRNQETQYF,TGCAGTGCTAGAGGCCTTCGTCGAAGGAGCGGGCGAAACCAAGAGACCCAGTACTTC
TRBJ2-7,TRBV5-6,few,TRBD1,CASSLGQGVHEQYF,TGTGCCAGCAGCTTGGGACAGGGGGTCCACGAGCAGTACTTC
TRBJ2-1,TRBV29-1,few,TRBD2,CSVGTSGGAIEQFF,TGCAGCGTTGGAACTAGCGGGGGGGCTATCGAGCAGTTCTTC
TRBJ2-3,TRBV20-1,-,TRBD2,CSAQSRTSGSTDTQYF,TGCAGTGCCCAGTCCAGGACTAGCGGTAGCACAGATACGCAGTATTTT
TRBJ2-7,TRBV13,-,-,CASSSTQGVDAVHF,TGTGCCAGCAGCTCTACTCAAGGGGTAGATGCAGTACACTTC
TRBJ1-1,TRBV6-2/TRBV6-3,-,-,CASSHGGARGVWGTEAFF,TGTGCCAGCAGCCACGGGGGGGCCCGAGGCGTTTGGGGCACTGAAGCTTTCTTT
TRBJ1-3,TRBV12-3/TRBV12-4,-,TRBD1,CASRALRDRKYF,TGTGCCAGTAGAGCCCTCCGGGACAGAAAATATTTT
TRBJ2-7,TRBV4-3,-,TRBD1,CASSQTGGNYEQYF,TGCGCCAGCAGCCAAACAGGGGGGAACTACGAGCAGTACTTC
TRBJ2-1,TRBV7-2,-,TRBD2,CASSRKGLGYNEQFF,TGTGCCAGCAGCAGAAAGGGACTAGGTTACAATGAGCAGTTCTTC
TRBJ2-7,TRBV12-3/TRBV12-4,-,-,CASSLYGWEQYF,TGTGCCAGCAGTTTATACGGTTGGGAGCAGTACTTC
TRBJ1-4,TRBV5-1,-,TRBD1,CASSFSGQGGEKLFF,TGCGCCAGCAGCTTTTCTGGACAGGGCGGCGAAAAACTGTTTTTT
TRBJ2-5,TRBV4-3,few,-,CASSQEVTRQETQYF,TGCGCCAGCAGCCAAGAAGTAACGCGCCAAGAGACCCAGTACTTC
TRBJ1-1,TRBV6-5,-,TRBD1,CASSYLQGAAEAFF,TGTGCCAGCAGTTATTTGCAGGGGGCAGCTGAAGCTTTCTTT
TRBJ1-2,TRBV6-1,-,TRBD1,CATNKEPVQGKDYGYTF,TGTGCCACTAACAAGGAGCCCGTACAGGGGAAGGACTATGGCTACACCTTC
TRBJ2-5,TRBV20-1,-,-,CSASREGTQYF,TGCAGTGCTAGTCGCGAAGGGACCCAGTACTTC
TRBJ2-5,TRBV6-2/TRBV6-3,-,-,CASSYTRGIQETQYF,TGTGCCAGCAGTTATACCAGAGGGATCCAAGAGACCCAGTACTTC
TRBJ1-5,TRBV10-3,-,-,CAISRGDSNQPQHF,TGTGCCATCAGTCGGGGGGATAGCAATCAGCCCCAGCATTTT
TRBJ2-2,TRBV11-2,-,TRBD2,CASSFPSGGAFGELFF,TGTGCCAGCAGCTTCCCTAGCGGGGGGGCTTTCGGGGAGCTGTTTTTT
TRBJ2-3,TRBV7-2,few,-,CASSLGTSPDTQYF,TGTGCCAGCAGCTTGGGGACTTCACCAGATACGCAGTATTTT
TRBJ2-1,TRBV7-2,-,-,CASSSQSGGTYEQFF,TGTGCCAGCAGCTCCCAATCTGGGGGGACATACGAGCAGTTCTTC
TRBJ1-2,TRBV25-1,-,-,CASSNQTYGYTF,TGTGCCAGCAGTAATCAGACCTATGGCTACACCTTC
TRBJ2-1,TRBV9,once,TRBD2,CASSLTSGSGNEQFF,TGTGCCAGCAGCCTGACTAGCGGGAGTGGAAATGAGCAGTTCTTC
TRBJ2-2,TRBV13,-,-,CASRPNGGLTGELFF,TGTGCCAGCAGACCTAACGGGGGCCTTACCGGGGAGCTGTTTTTT
TRBJ1-1,TRBV6-6,-,-,CASSYPLEVMNTEAFF,TGTGCCAGCAGTTACCCCTTGGAGGTCATGAACACTGAAGCTTTCTTT
TRBJ2-5,TRBV6-2/TRBV6-3,-,TRBD2,CASRRLAGASYEQCF,TGTGCCAGCAGACGACTAGCGGGGGCGTCCTACGAGCAGTGCTTC